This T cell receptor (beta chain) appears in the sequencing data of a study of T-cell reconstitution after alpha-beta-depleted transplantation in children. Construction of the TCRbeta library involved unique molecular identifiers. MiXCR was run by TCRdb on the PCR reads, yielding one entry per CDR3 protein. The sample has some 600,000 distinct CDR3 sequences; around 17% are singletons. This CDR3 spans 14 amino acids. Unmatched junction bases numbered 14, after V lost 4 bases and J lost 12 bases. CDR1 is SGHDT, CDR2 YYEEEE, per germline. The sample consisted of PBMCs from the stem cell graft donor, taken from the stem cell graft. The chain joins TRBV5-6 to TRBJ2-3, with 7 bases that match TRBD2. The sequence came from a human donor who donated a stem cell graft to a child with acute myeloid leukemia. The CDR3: CASSTGEGQEVQYF. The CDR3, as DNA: TGTGCCAGCAGCACTGGGGAGGGGCAGGAGGTACAGTATTTT.